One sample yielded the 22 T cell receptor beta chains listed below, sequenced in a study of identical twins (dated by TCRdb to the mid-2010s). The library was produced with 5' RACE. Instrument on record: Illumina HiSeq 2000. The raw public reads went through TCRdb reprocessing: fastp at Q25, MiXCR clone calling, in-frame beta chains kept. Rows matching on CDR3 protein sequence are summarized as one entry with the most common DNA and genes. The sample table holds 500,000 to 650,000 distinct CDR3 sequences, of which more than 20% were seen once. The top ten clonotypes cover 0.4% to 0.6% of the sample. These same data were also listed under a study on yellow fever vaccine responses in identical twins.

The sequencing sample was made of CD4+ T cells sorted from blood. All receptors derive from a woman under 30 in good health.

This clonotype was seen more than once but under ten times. The CDR3: CASSLSGRYYEQYV. CDR3 coding DNA: TGTGCCAGCAGTTTGTCCGGCCGTTACTACGAGCAGTACGTC. The chain carries TRBV28 and TRBJ2-7, with D unresolved. Germline V gives CDR1 MDHEN, CDR2 SYDVKM. The CDR3 contains 14 residues. Trimming left V 3 bases short and J 3 bases short, with 12 bases between.

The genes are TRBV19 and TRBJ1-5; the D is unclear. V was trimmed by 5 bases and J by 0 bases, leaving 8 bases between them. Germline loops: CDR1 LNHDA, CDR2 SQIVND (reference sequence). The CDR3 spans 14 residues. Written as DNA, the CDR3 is TGTGCCAGTAGTGAACGACATAGCAATCAGCCCCAGCATTTT. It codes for CASSERHSNQPQHF. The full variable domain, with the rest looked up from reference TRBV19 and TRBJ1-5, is DGGITQSPKYLFRKEGQNVTLSCEQNLNHDAMYWYRQDPGQGLRLIYYSQIVNDFQKGDIAEGYSVSREKKESFPLTVTSAQKNPTAFYLCASSERHSNQPQHFGDGTRLSIL.

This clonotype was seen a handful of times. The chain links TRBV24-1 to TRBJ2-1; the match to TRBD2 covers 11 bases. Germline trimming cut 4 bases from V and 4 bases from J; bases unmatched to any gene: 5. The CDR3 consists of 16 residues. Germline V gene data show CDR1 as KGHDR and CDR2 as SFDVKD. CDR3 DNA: TGTGCCACCAGTGAATCCCGACTAGCGGGATACAATGAGCAGTTCTTC. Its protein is CATSESRLAGYNEQFF.

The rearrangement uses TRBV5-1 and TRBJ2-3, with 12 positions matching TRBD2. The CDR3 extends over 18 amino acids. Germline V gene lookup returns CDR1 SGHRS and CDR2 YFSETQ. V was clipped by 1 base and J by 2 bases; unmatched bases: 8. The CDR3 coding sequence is TGCGCCAGCAGCTTGACCCGACTAGCGGGAGTAGCCACAGATACGCAGTATTTT. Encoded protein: CASSLTRLAGVATDTQYF.

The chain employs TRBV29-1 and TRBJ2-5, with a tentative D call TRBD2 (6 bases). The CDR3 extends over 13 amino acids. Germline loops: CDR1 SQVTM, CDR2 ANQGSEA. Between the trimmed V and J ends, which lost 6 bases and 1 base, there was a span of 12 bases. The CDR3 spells CSVGGATQETQYF. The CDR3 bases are TGCAGCGTAGGAGGGGCGACCCAAGAGACCCAGTACTTC.

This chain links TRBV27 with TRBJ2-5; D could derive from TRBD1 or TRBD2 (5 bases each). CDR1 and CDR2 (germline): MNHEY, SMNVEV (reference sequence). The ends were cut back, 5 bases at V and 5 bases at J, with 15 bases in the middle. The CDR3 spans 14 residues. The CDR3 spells CASSPGRRTETQYF. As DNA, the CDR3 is TGTGCCAGCAGTCCGGGACGACGCACGGAGACCCAGTACTTC.

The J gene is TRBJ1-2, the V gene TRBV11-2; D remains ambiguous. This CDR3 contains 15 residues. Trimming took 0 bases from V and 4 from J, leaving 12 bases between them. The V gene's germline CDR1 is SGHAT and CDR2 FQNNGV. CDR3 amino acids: CASSLEVAGSYGYTF. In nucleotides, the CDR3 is TGTGCCAGCAGCTTAGAAGTGGCGGGTAGCTATGGCTACACCTTC.

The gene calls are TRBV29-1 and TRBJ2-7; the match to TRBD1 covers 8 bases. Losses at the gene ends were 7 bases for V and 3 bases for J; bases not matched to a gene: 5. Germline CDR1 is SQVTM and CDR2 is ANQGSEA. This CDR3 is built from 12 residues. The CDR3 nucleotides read TGCAGCGCCCGGACAGGGTACTACGAGCAGTACTTC. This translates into CSARTGYYEQYF.

This CDR3 reads CASRVRTAINEKLFF. In nucleotides, the CDR3 is TGTGCCAGCAGGGTCAGGACAGCCATCAATGAAAAACTGTTTTTT. The chain carries TRBV2 and TRBJ1-4; D might be TRBD1 (6 bases). The CDR3 covers 15 residues. Trimming took 6 bases from V and 5 from J, leaving 16 bases between them. The V gene's germline CDR1 is SNHLY and CDR2 FYNNEI.

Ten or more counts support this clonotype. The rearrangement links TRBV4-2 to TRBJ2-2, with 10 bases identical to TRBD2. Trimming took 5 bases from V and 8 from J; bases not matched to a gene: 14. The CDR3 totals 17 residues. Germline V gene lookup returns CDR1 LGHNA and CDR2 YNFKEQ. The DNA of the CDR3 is TGTGCCAGCAGCTTTGGACTAGCGGCGAACCCTGGGGGGGAGCTGTTTTTT. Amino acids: CASSFGLAANPGGELFF.

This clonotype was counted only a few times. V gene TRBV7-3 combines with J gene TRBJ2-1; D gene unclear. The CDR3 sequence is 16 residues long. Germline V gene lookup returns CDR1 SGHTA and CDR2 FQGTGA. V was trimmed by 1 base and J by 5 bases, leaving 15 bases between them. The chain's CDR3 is CASSLNARKTNNEQFF. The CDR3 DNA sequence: TGTGCCAGCAGCTTAAACGCCAGAAAAACCAACAATGAGCAGTTCTTC. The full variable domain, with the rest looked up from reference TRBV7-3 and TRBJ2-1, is GAGVSQTPSNKVTEKGKYVELRCDPISGHTALYWYRQSLGQGPEFLIYFQGTGAADDSGLPNDRFFAVRPEGSVSTLKIQRTERGDSAVYLCASSLNARKTNNEQFFGPGTRLTVL.

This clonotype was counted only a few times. This chain's CDR3 is CATSDPGLAGEQYF. The CDR3 region has the DNA TGTGCCACCAGTGATCCTGGACTAGCGGGCGAGCAGTACTTC. The gene calls are TRBV24-1 and TRBJ2-7; 11 bases align to TRBD2. The CDR3 spans 14 residues. J lost 6 bases, V lost 3 bases, and 3 bases had no gene match. Per the germline V gene, CDR1 is KGHDR and CDR2 is SFDVKD.

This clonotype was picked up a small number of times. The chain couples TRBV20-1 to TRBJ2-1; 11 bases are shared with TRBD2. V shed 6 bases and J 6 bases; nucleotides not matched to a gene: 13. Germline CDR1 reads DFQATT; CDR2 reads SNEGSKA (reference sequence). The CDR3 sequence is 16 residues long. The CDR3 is CSAAPFSGRAGNEQFF. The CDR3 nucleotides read TGCAGTGCCGCCCCCTTTAGCGGGAGGGCCGGCAATGAGCAGTTCTTC.

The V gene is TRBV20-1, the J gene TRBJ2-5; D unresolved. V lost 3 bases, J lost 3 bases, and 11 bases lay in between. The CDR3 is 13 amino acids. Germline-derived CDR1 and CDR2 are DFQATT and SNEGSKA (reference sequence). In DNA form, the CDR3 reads TGCAGTGCTAGTCGCGCGGCTAAAGAGACCCAGTACTTC. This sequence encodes CSASRAAKETQYF.

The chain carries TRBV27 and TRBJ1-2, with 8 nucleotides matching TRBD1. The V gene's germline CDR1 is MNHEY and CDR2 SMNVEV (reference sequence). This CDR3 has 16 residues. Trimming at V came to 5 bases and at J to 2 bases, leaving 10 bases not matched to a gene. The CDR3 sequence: CASSPVPGQANYGYTF. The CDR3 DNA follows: TGTGCCAGCAGTCCTGTCCCGGGACAGGCAAACTATGGCTACACCTTC.

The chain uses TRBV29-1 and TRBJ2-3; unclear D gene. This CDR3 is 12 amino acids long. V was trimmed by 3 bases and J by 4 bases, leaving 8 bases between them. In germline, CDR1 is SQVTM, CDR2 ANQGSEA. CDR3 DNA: TGCAGCGTTGAGCTGTCCTCAGATACGCAGTATTTT. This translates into CSVELSSDTQYF.

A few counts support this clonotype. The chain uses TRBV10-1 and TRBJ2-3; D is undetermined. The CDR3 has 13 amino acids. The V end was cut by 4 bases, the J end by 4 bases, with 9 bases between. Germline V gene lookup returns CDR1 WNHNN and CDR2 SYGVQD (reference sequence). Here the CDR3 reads CASSAQASDTQYF. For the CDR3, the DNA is TGCGCCAGCAGTGCCCAAGCGTCAGATACGCAGTATTTT.

The CDR3 sequence: CASSSRGGGALGYTF. In nucleotides, the CDR3 is TGTGCCAGCAGCTCCCGTGGAGGGGGCGCACTTGGCTACACCTTC. The chain joins TRBV7-9 to TRBJ1-2, with 7 positions matching TRBD1. The CDR3 is 15 residues long. Trimming removed 4 bases from V and 7 bases from J; junction bases left unmatched: 12. Germline V gives CDR1 SEHNR, CDR2 FQNEAQ (reference sequence).

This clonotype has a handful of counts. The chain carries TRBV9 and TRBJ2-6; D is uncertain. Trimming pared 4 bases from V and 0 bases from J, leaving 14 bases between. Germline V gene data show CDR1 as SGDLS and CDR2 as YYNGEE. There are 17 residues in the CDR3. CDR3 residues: CASSRVVSTSGANVLTF. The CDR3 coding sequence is TGTGCCAGCAGCCGGGTAGTTTCGACCTCTGGGGCCAACGTCCTGACTTTC.

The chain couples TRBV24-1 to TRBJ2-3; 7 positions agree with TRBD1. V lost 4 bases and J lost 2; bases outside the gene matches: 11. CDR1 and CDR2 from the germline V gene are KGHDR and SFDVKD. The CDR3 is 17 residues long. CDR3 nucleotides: TGTGCCACCAGTGACCCTGTCCCACAGGGGAACACAGATACGCAGTATTTT. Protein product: CATSDPVPQGNTDTQYF.

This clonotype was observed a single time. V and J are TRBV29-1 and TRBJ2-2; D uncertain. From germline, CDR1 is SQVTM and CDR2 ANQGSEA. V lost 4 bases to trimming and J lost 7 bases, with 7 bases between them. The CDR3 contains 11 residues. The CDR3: CSVADVGELFF. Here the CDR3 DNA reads TGCAGCGTTGCGGACGTCGGGGAGCTGTTTTTT.

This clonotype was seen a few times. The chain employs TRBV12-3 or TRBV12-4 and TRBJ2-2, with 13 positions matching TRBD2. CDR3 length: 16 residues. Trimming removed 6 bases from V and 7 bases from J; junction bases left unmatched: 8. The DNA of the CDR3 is TGTGCCAGCAGGAGGACTAGCGGGAGAGTCGGCGGGGAGCTGTTTTTT. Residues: CASRRTSGRVGGELFF.